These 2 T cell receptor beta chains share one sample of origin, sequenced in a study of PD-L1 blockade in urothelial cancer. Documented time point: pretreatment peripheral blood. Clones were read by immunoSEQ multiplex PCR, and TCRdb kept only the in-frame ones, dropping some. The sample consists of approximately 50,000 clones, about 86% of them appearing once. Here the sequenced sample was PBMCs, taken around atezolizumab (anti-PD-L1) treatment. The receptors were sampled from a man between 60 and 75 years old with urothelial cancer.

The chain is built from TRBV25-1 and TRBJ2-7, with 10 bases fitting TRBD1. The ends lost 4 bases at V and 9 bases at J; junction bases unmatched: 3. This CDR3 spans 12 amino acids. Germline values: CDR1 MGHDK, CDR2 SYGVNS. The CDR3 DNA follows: TGTGCCAGCAGTGGCGGACAGGGGGTGCAGTACTTC. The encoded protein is CASSGGQGVQYF.

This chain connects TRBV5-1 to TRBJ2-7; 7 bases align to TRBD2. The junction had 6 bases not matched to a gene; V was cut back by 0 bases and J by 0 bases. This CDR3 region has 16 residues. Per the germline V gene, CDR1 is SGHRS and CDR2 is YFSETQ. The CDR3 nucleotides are TGCGCCAGCAGCTTGGTTGGGGGGGGAAACTCCTACGAGCAGTACTTC. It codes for CASSLVGGGNSYEQYF.